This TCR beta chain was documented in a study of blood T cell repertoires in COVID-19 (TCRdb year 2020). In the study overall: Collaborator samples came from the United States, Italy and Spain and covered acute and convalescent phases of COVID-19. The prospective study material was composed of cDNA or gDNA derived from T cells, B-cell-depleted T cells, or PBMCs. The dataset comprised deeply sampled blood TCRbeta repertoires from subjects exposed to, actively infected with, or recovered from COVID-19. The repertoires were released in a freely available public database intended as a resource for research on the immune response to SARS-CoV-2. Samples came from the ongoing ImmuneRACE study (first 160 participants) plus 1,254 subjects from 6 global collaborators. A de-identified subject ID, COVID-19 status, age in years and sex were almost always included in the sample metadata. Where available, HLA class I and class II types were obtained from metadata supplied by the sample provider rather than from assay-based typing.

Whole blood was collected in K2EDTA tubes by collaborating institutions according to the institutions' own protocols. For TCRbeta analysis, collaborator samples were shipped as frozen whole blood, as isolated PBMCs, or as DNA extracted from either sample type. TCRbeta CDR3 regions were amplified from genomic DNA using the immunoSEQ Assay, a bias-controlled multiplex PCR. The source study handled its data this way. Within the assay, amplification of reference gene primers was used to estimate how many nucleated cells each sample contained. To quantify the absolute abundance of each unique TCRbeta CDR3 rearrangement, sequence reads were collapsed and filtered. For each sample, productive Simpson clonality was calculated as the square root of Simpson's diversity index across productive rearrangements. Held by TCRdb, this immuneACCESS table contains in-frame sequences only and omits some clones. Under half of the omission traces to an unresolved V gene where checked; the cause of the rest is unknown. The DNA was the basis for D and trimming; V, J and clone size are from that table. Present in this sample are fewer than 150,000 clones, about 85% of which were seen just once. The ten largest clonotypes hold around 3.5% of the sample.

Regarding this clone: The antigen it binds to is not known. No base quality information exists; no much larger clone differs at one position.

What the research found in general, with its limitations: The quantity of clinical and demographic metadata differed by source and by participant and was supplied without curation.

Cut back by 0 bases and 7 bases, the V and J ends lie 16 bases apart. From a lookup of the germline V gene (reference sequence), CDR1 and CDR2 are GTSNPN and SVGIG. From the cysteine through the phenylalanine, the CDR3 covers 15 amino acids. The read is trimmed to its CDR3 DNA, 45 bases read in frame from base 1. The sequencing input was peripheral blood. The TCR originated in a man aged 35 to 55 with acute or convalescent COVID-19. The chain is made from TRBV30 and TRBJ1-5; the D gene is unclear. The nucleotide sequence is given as TGTGCCTGGAGTGTAGTGGGTTCGGGGTACCAGCCCCAGCATTTT. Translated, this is CAWSVVGSGYQPQHF.